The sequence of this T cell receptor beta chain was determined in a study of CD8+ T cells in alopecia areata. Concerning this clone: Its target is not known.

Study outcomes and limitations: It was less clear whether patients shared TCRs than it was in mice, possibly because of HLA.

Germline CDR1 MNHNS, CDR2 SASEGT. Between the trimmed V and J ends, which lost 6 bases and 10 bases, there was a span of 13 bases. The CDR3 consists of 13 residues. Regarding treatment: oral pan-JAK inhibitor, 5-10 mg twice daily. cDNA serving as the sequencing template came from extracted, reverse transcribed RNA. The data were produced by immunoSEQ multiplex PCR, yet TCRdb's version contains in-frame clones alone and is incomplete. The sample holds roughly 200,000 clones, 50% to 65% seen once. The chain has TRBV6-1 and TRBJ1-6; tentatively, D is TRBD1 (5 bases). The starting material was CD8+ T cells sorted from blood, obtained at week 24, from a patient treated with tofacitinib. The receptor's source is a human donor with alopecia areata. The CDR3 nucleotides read TGTGCCAGCAGCCGCCTGGGGGGATCACCCCTCCACTTT. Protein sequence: CASSRLGGSPLHF.